This T cell receptor (beta chain) originates from a study of blood T cell repertoires in COVID-19. Using immunoSEQ multiplex PCR, the repertoire was profiled, and TCRdb retains in-frame clones only, with some absent. The profile shows 65,000 to 80,000 clones, roughly 84% of them singletons. V was shortened by 2 bases and J by 3 bases, with 8 bases between the two germline ends. Germline V gene sequence: CDR1 MNHEY, CDR2 SVGEGT. The CDR3 is 13 amino acids. This receptor was obtained from a human donor in a cohort sampled during active COVID-19. The J gene is TRBJ2-7, the V gene TRBV6-2 or TRBV6-3; D might be TRBD1 (5 bases). The sequencing sample was made of peripheral blood. Here the CDR3 reads CASSYLGDYEQYF. CDR3 bases: TGTGCCAGCAGTTACCTAGGGGACTACGAGCAGTACTTC.